This T cell receptor (beta chain) was found in a study of blood T cell repertoires in COVID-19. Study summary: Donors in the United States, Italy and Spain gave samples during acute or convalescent COVID-19. T cells, B-cell-depleted T cells, or PBMCs provided the cDNA or gDNA that served as material.

In the authors' methods: Amplification from reference gene primers served as the basis for estimated nucleated cell counts. The assay was immunoSEQ multiplex PCR, and TCRdb's table has in-frame clones only and misses some. The V and J calls and clone size come from that table; D and trimming were worked out from the DNA. The table includes more than 300,000 clones, roughly nine tenths detected once. Trimming left V 5 bases short and J 2 bases short, with 15 bases between. This CDR3 contains 16 residues. Germline loops: CDR1 SGHAT, CDR2 FQNNGV. This chain uses TRBV11-2 with TRBJ1-4; D may be TRBD1 (5 bases). Sequenced: peripheral blood. The sequence came from a woman aged 25 to 39 with COVID-19, enrolled during active disease. CDR3: CASSPGAAQTNEKLFF. In DNA form, the CDR3 reads TGTGCCAGCAGCCCTGGGGCAGCCCAGACTAATGAAAAACTGTTTTTT.